The source of this TCR beta chain is a study of CD8+ T cells in alopecia areata. About the research overall: The duration of tofacitinib was 6 to 18 months, with 6 months off drug afterward.

Treatment given: oral pan-JAK inhibitor, 5-10 mg twice daily. Researchers gathered lesional scalp punch biopsies and peripheral blood from patients with alopecia areata. RNA, once extracted, was reverse transcribed into cDNA for use as the sequencing template. The assay was immunoSEQ multiplex PCR, and TCRdb's table has in-frame clones only and misses some. In the table there are some 180,000 clones, approximately 50% of which are singletons. The sample here was CD8+ T cells sorted from blood, taken at roughly week 52, from a patient treated with tofacitinib. The origin of this receptor is a human donor with alopecia areata.

The CDR3 sequence is CAWTSAGGRYEQYF. CDR3 DNA sequence: TGTGCCTGGACCTCGGCGGGGGGCCGCTACGAGCAGTACTTC. V is TRBV30 and J is TRBJ2-7, with 8 nucleotides matching TRBD2. CDR1 is GTSNPN, CDR2 SVGIG, per germline (reference sequence). V lost 4 bases to trimming and J lost 3 bases; unmatched junction nucleotides: 8. The CDR3 sequence is 14 residues long.